The TCR beta chain described here comes from a study of early T cells in non-severe SARS-CoV-2 infection. Turning to the study itself: Sequencing targeted bulk RNA from unsorted whole blood, leaving chains unpaired.

Unique molecular identifiers were added to individual cDNA molecules. TCRdb redid the calling of the 5' RACE reads with MiXCR, one entry per CDR3 protein. The sample gives 65,000 to 75,000 distinct CDR3 sequences, 13% of which show up once; 5% to 5.5% is in the top ten. Study results and limitations: Matches to VDJdb favored anti-spike CD8 responses and missed private and CD4 specificities.

On this clonotype: Its antigen is unknown.

Germline CDR1 reads MNHEY; CDR2 reads SVGEGT. The ends were cut back, 6 bases at V and 0 bases at J, with 16 bases in the middle. The CDR3 length is 16 residues. This receptor was obtained from an adult who was a healthcare worker with PCR-confirmed SARS-CoV-2 infection or an uninfected control (not recorded which). The genes are TRBV6-2 or TRBV6-3 and TRBJ2-3; perhaps D is TRBD1 or TRBD2 (5 bases each). Sample: whole blood. CDR3 region: CASSSPLWGSTDTQYF. The CDR3, as DNA: TGTGCCAGCAGCTCCCCACTTTGGGGGAGCACAGATACGCAGTATTTT.